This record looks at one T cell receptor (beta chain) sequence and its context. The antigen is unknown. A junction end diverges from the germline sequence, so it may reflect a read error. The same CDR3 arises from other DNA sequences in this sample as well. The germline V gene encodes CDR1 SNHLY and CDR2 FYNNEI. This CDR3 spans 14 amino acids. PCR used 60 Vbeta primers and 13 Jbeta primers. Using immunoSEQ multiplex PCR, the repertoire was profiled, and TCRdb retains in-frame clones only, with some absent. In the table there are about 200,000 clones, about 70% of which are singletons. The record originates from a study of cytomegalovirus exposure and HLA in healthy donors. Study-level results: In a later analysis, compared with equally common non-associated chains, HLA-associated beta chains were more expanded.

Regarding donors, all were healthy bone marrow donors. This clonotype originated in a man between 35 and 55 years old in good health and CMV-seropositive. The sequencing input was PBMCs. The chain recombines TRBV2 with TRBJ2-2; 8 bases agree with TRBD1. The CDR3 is CASTGGPNTGELFF. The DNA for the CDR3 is TGTGCCAGCACAGGGGGCCCGAACACCGGGGAACTGTTTTTT. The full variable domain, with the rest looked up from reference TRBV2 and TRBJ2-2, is EPEVTQTPSHQVTQMGQEVILRCVPISNHLYFYWYRQILGQKVEFLVSFYNNEISEKSEIFDDQFSVERPDGSNFTLKIRSTKLEDSAMYFCASTGGPNTGELFFGEGSRLTVL.